This T cell receptor (beta chain) was captured in a study of shared T cell receptors in the human thymus. The data were produced by immunoSEQ multiplex PCR, yet TCRdb's version contains in-frame clones alone and is incomplete. This table has 700,000 or so clones, 80% to 90% appearing once. The CDR3 sequence is 15 residues long. The V segment lost 8 bases and the J segment 3 bases; nucleotides outside the gene matches: 11. Germline V CDR1 and CDR2: MNHNS, SASEGT. These data were also filed under a second study, of human thymus T cells. That source adds: All donors were healthy Finnish infants who were undergoing corrective surgery to treat congenital heart defects. Surgeons resected thymus tissue during corrective heart surgery. Biased V and J segment usage appeared in thymus and peripheral blood. Related studies found that unrelated individuals share highly overlapping thymic repertoires.

The rearrangement links TRBV6-1 to TRBJ1-1, with 8 bases lining up with TRBD1. The receptor was derived from a girl less than two years old with a congenital heart defect. Sequencing was performed on thymocytes. CDR3 sequence reads: CASGAGGFRDTEAFF. CDR3 DNA: TGTGCCAGCGGCGCAGGGGGCTTTCGGGACACTGAAGCTTTCTTT.